This T cell receptor (beta chain) is from a study of CD8+ T cells in alopecia areata. Findings and limits, study-wide: Unlike in mice, where it was clearer, TCR sharing across patients was less clear, possibly HLA-related.

This CDR3 has 14 residues. Germline trimming cut 1 base from V and 3 bases from J; bases unmatched to any gene: 4. The germline gives CDR1 SQVTM, CDR2 ANQGSEA. The treatment is: oral pan-JAK inhibitor, 5-10 mg twice daily. Sequencing relied on a cDNA template that was reverse transcribed from extracted RNA. The repertoire was sequenced with immunoSEQ multiplex PCR; TCRdb's copy has only in-frame clones and lacks some. This sample has around 200,000 clones; 50% to 60% occur once, and the top ten carry roughly 0.67%. As for this clone: As yet, its antigen is unknown.

This sample comprised CD4+ T cells sorted from blood, obtained at week 4, from a patient treated with tofacitinib. This TCR was sampled from a human donor with alopecia areata. This rearrangement joins TRBV29-1 to TRBJ2-3; TRBD2 agrees at 7 bases. The CDR3: CSVEGGGGTDTQYF. The DNA of the CDR3 is TGCAGCGTTGAAGGGGGCGGGGGAACAGATACGCAGTATTTT.